This TCR beta chain appears in the sequencing data of a study of identical twins. General study results and limits: Twin-shared out-of-frame alpha sequences showed excess low generation probability. Beta clonotypes that were abundant in cord blood contained fewer insertions, a pattern absent from memory repertoires.

All of the donors were Caucasians in good health. This CDR3 is built from 13 residues. The germline V gene encodes CDR1 SGHRS and CDR2 YFSETQ. The ends were cut back, 0 bases at V and 7 bases at J, with 10 bases in the middle. Each CDR3 protein is one row after TCRdb ran MiXCR on the 5' RACE reads. The table lists a few hundred thousand distinct CDR3 sequences, 10% to 15% of them singletons, with roughly 7% in the top ten. In regard to this clonotype: Antigen: not known.

These same data were also listed under a study on yellow fever vaccine responses in identical twins.

The chain links TRBV5-1 to TRBJ1-2; D ambiguous. The receptor was isolated from a woman under 30 in good health. The sample was CD8+ T cells sorted from blood. CDR3 DNA: TGCGCCAGCAGCTTGGTTGATGCCATTGGCTACACCTTC. It codes for CASSLVDAIGYTF.